These T cell receptor beta chains were read from a single sample in a study of CD8 T cells in ankylosing spondylitis. TCRdb redid the calling of the 5' RACE reads with MiXCR, one entry per CDR3 protein. Of around 160,000 distinct CDR3 sequences listed, around 10% are singletons. The sample comprised blood, either unsorted or a sorted T cell fraction (not recorded which). These receptors all come from a male donor with ankylosing spondylitis or in good health (not recorded which). The CDR3 runs from the conserved cysteine through the conserved F or W. The D gene is left open where the match is weak. Where a row states a size, it is once, few, many or the class of an expanded clone; other rows omit it.

-	few	TRBV7-9	TRBJ2-1	CASSLIFRQGRVNEQFF	TGTGCCAGCAGCTTAATCTTCCGGCAGGGAAGGGTCAATGAGCAGTTCTTC
TRBD2	-	TRBV30	TRBJ2-7	CAWSSGVPPYEQYF	TGTGCCTGGTCTAGCGGGGTTCCCCCCTACGAGCAGTACTTC
-	many	TRBV29-1	TRBJ2-1	CSGSDRDVTNEQFF	TGCAGCGGATCGGACCGGGACGTAACCAATGAGCAGTTCTTC
-	-	TRBV9	TRBJ2-1	CASSRDLGGYNEQFF	TGTGCCAGCAGCAGAGACCTGGGGGGCTACAATGAGCAGTTCTTC
TRBD1	-	TRBV11-3	TRBJ1-1	CASTLRQGYTEAFF	TGTGCCAGCACCCTCCGACAGGGGTACACTGAAGCTTTCTTT
TRBD1	many	TRBV6-1	TRBJ1-2	CASRTGQKVLLGYTF	TGTGCCAGCAGGACGGGACAGAAGGTCTTGCTAGGCTACACCTTC
-	-	TRBV27	TRBJ2-5	CASSPRGETQHF	TGTGCCAGCAGTCCCCGCGGGGAGACCCAGCACTTC
TRBD2	-	TRBV5-1	TRBJ2-3	CASSPSSAGVPDTQYF	TGCGCCAGCAGCCCCTCCTCAGCGGGAGTACCAGATACGCAGTATTTT
TRBD2	few	TRBV5-4	TRBJ2-3	CASSPPALAGVTDTQYF	TGTGCCAGCAGCCCCCCCGCCCTAGCGGGGGTCACAGATACGCAGTATTTT
TRBD2	many	TRBV12-3/TRBV12-4	TRBJ2-2	CASRAGGTTGELFF	TGTGCCAGCAGAGCGGGAGGGACCACCGGGGAGCTGTTTTTT
-	-	TRBV18	TRBJ2-2	CAGTNSANTGELFF	TGTGCCGGCACCAACTCCGCGAACACCGGGGAGCTGTTTTTT
-	-	TRBV20-1	TRBJ2-5	CSARFGVQETQYF	TGCAGTGCTAGGTTCGGGGTTCAAGAGACCCAGTACTTC
TRBD2	few	TRBV7-8	TRBJ2-2	CASSPLAGGTLINTGELFF	TGTGCCAGCAGCCCTCTAGCGGGGGGCACCCTCATCAACACCGGGGAGCTGTTTTTT
-	many	TRBV6-5	TRBJ1-1	CASSPTPSGAFF	TGTGCCAGCAGTCCCACCCCCTCGGGAGCTTTCTTT
-	many	TRBV6-4	TRBJ2-2	CASTAELNTGELFF	TGTGCCAGCACCGCGGAGCTCAACACCGGGGAGCTGTTTTTT
-	few	TRBV20-1	TRBJ2-4	CSARDRWENIQYF	TGCAGTGCTAGAGATCGGTGGGAGAACATTCAGTACTTC
TRBD2	many	TRBV6-4	TRBJ2-1	CASSDLAGRNEQFF	TGTGCCAGCAGTGACCTAGCGGGACGCAATGAGCAGTTCTTC
TRBD2	many	TRBV29-1	TRBJ2-1	CSASGGGYNEQFF	TGCAGCGCTAGCGGGGGGGGGTACAATGAGCAGTTCTTC
-	-	TRBV2	TRBJ2-7	CASKVSSYEQYF	TGTGCCAGCAAGGTCAGCTCCTACGAGCAGTACTTC
-	many	TRBV12-3/TRBV12-4	TRBJ1-2	CASSPQTANYGYTF	TGTGCCAGCAGTCCCCAGACGGCGAACTATGGCTACACCTTC
-	-	TRBV24-1	TRBJ2-5	CATTRGNATWETQYF	TGTGCCACCACGCGGGGAAATGCCACCTGGGAGACCCAGTACTTC
-	-	TRBV19	TRBJ2-6	CASSIRGNRDGANVLTF	TGTGCCAGTAGTATTAGGGGAAATCGCGACGGGGCCAACGTCCTGACTTTC
-	many	TRBV5-1	TRBJ2-7	CASASGAAGEQYF	TGCGCCAGCGCCTCGGGGGCCGCCGGCGAGCAGTACTTC
-	-	TRBV11-2	TRBJ2-2	CASSLARNTGELFF	TGTGCCAGCAGCTTAGCTCGTAACACCGGGGAGCTGTTTTTT
-	many	TRBV6-1	TRBJ1-5	CASSVTGGNQPQHF	TGTGCCAGCAGTGTCACAGGAGGAAATCAGCCCCAGCATTTT
-	many	TRBV14	TRBJ2-7	CASSQDVAAGEQYF	TGTGCCAGCAGCCAAGATGTAGCTGCCGGCGAGCAGTACTTC
-	-	TRBV7-2	TRBJ2-7	CASSSRVGVRYEQYF	TGTGCCAGCAGCTCGCGGGTAGGGGTTAGGTACGAGCAGTACTTC
-	many	TRBV5-1	TRBJ1-3	CASSLGQADSGNTIYF	TGCGCCAGCAGCTTGGGACAGGCGGACTCTGGAAACACCATATATTTT
-	many	TRBV10-2	TRBJ2-4	CASSEASTAGLAKNIQYF	TGCGCCAGCAGTGAGGCATCTACCGCGGGATTAGCCAAAAACATTCAGTACTTC
TRBD2	-	TRBV28	TRBJ2-5	CASSILAGPQETQYF	TGTGCCAGCAGTATACTAGCGGGGCCCCAAGAGACCCAGTACTTC
-	many	TRBV27	TRBJ2-2	CASSLSGGQGTTGELFF	TGTGCCAGCAGTTTATCAGGGGGGCAGGGGACCACCGGGGAGCTGTTTTTT
TRBD1	many	TRBV18	TRBJ1-1	CASSPGQAEAFF	TGTGCCAGCTCACCGGGACAGGCTGAAGCTTTCTTT
-	-	TRBV7-2	TRBJ2-2	CASVTTRRTGELFF	TGTGCCAGCGTCACGACTAGACGGACCGGGGAGCTGTTTTTT
-	many	TRBV5-1	TRBJ2-7	CASSLGSRDPATEQYF	TGCGCCAGCAGCTTGGGATCACGGGACCCAGCTACGGAGCAGTACTTC
-	few	TRBV7-9	TRBJ2-3	CASSLRQNTDTQYF	TGTGCCAGCAGCTTACGGCAGAACACAGATACGCAGTATTTT
TRBD1	-	TRBV5-5	TRBJ2-2	CASSLRTGVPGELFF	TGTGCCAGCAGCCTGCGGACAGGGGTACCCGGGGAGCTGTTTTTT
-	many	TRBV20-1	TRBJ1-5	CSATDVSNQPQHF	TGCAGTGCTACGGACGTTTCCAATCAGCCCCAGCATTTT
-	-	TRBV9	TRBJ1-1	CASSVALGRAFF	TGTGCCAGCAGCGTAGCTTTAGGGCGGGCTTTCTTT
TRBD1	-	TRBV18	TRBJ1-4	CASSPDRGQANEKLFF	TGTGCCAGCTCACCGGACAGGGGGCAGGCTAATGAAAAACTGTTTTTT
-	many	TRBV20-1	TRBJ1-2	CSARDGRRPSNYGYTF	TGCAGTGCTAGAGATGGCCGGAGGCCGTCTAACTATGGCTACACCTTC
-	-	TRBV11-2	TRBJ2-7	CASSVTGDGEQYF	TGTGCCAGCAGCGTAACCGGAGATGGCGAGCAGTACTTC
-	few	TRBV7-2	TRBJ2-3	CASSLQGSLDTQYF	TGTGCCAGCAGCTTACAGGGGTCATTGGATACGCAGTATTTT
-	few	TRBV7-9	TRBJ2-7	CASSPRDSRTYEQYF	TGTGCCAGCAGCCCGAGGGATAGTAGGACCTACGAGCAGTACTTC
TRBD1	few	TRBV5-1	TRBJ2-7	CASSQGQGRYEQYF	TGCGCCAGCAGCCAAGGACAGGGGAGGTACGAGCAGTACTTC
-	few	TRBV15	TRBJ2-1	CATRQGSSYNEQFF	TGTGCCACCAGGCAGGGATCCTCCTACAATGAGCAGTTCTTC
-	-	TRBV12-3/TRBV12-4	TRBJ2-7	CASSPARGDFYEQYF	TGTGCCAGCAGCCCCGCGAGGGGTGACTTTTACGAGCAGTACTTC
TRBD1	many	TRBV20-1	TRBJ1-5	CSARATGNQPQHF	TGCAGTGCTAGAGCGACAGGGAATCAGCCCCAGCATTTT
TRBD2	-	TRBV18	TRBJ2-1	CANSQDFIAGGPGEQFF	TGTGCCAACTCACAAGACTTTATCGCGGGAGGGCCGGGTGAGCAGTTCTTC
-	many	TRBV6-5	TRBJ2-5	CASSSPSGRQGWGETQYF	TGTGCCAGCAGTTCGCCTTCAGGAAGGCAGGGGTGGGGAGAGACCCAGTACTTC
-	-	TRBV20-1	TRBJ2-2	CSARGSGGQANTGELFF	TGCAGTGCTAGAGGATCGGGGGGACAGGCGAACACCGGGGAGCTGTTTTTT
-	many	TRBV5-1	TRBJ2-1	CASSSGLTSSYNEQFF	TGCGCCAGCAGCTCTGGACTAACCAGCTCCTACAATGAGCAGTTCTTC
TRBD1	many	TRBV3-1	TRBJ2-4	CASSPGGTAKNIQYF	TGTGCCAGCAGCCCAGGGGGCACAGCCAAAAACATTCAGTACTTC
-	many	TRBV3-1	TRBJ2-5	CASSPGPDREYF	TGTGCCAGCAGCCCCGGGCCGGACCGGGAGTACTTC
TRBD2	-	TRBV20-1	TRBJ2-7	CSARGSGSSGTYEQYF	TGCAGTGCTAGAGGTAGCGGGAGTTCCGGTACCTACGAGCAGTACTTC
-	many	TRBV6-5	TRBJ1-4	CASSHQREKLFF	TGTGCCAGCAGTCACCAGAGGGAAAAACTGTTTTTT
-	few	TRBV4-3	TRBJ2-1	CASSQGFGQRAYNEQFF	TGCGCCAGCAGCCAAGGGTTTGGACAGAGAGCTTACAATGAGCAGTTCTTC
-	-	TRBV4-2	TRBJ2-7	CASSPGGGREQYF	TGTGCCAGCAGCCCTGGGGGGGGCCGCGAGCAGTACTTC